Here is one T cell receptor beta chain with its context. Compared with germline, one end of the junction differs, possibly owing to a read error. These data are taken from a study of cytomegalovirus exposure and HLA in healthy donors. Use of 60 Vbeta and 13 Jbeta primers characterized the PCR. Measured with immunoSEQ multiplex PCR; TCRdb has only the in-frame clones, and not every one. Among about 200,000 clones listed, 79% were seen once. This CDR3 is 12 amino acids long. Germline assignment: CDR1 ENHRY and CDR2 SYGVKD. This TCR was recovered from a man aged 45 to 65 in good health and CMV-seronegative. The chain employs TRBV10-3 and TRBJ1-5; possibly TRBD1 for D (5 bases). Sequences were obtained from PBMCs. CDR3 coding DNA: TGTGCCATCAGTGAGTCACCAGGGCCCAAGCATTTT. Protein: CAISESPGPKHF.